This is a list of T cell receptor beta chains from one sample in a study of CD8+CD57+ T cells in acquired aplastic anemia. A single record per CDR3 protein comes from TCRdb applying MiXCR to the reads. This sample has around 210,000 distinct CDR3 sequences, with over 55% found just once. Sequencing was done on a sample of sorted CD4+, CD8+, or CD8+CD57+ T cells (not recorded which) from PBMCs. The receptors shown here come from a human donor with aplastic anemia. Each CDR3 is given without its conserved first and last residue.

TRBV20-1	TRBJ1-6	SAWQTGYGNSPLH
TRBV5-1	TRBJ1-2	ASSLANYGYT
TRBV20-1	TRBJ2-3	SAGIPGTQY
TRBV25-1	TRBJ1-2	ASSERWDGTGYGYT
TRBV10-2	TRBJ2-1	ASSEPGQYNEQF
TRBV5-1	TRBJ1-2	ASSLTGALGYT
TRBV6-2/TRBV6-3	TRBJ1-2	ASGRPSEGIGYT
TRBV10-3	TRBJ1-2	AISDPSWREYGYT
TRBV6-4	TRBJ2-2	ASSEGGTGELF
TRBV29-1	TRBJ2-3	SVEDWLGGITDTQY
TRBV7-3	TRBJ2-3	ASSLAGADTQY
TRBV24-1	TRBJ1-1	ATSDDMGTEAF
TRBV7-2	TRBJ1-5	ASSHSRLQGGNQPQH
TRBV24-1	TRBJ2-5	ATSGQAGDRETQY
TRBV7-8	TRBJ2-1	ASSLDGDPTYNEQF
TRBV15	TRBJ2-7	ATSSDRGSYEQY
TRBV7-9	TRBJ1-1	ASSLVANTEAF
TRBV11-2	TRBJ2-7	ASSFKAGGYEQY
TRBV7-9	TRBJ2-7	ASSLLGQREFNEQY
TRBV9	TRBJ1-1	ASSLGLRFTEAF
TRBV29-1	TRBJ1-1	SVERQGAEAF
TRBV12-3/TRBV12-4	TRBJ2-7	ASSLGGTLGGQY
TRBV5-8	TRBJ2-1	ASSSPGGTYNEQF
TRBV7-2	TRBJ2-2	ASSLFRNTGELF
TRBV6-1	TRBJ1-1	ASSQPGGAVEAF
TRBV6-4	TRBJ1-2	ASSASGTTDTQAPNYGYT
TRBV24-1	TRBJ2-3	ATSDPSGGATDTQY
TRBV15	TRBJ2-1	ATSSSSPGLGVNEQF
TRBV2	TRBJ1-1	AWVQGLNTEAF
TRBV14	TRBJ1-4	ASSQGRGEKLF
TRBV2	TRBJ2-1	ASGELSYNEQF
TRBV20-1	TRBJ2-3	SARSPDTLPSTDTQY
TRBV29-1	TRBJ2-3	SVSGGTDTQY
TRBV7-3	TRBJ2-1	ASSPRGANEQF
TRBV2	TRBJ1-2	ASSEGAETRWGYT
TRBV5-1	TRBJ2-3	ASSLEDTQY
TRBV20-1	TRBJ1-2	SARTVNYGYT
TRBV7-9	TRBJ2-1	ASTLEGAENEQF
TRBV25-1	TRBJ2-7	ARSLAGAGEQY
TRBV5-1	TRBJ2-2	ASSLQPGNTGELF
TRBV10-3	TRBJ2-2	AISVGETGELF
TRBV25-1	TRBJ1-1	ASSLLGQGVDTEAF
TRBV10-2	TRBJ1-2	ASSVGVDRAGHGYT
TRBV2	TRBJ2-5	ASSRTNSKETQY
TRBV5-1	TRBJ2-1	ASSLVLAAYNEQF
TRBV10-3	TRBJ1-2	AIGTGVTASYGYT
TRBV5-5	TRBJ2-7	ASSLGLAGFYEQY
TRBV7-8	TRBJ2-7	ASSLARHEQY
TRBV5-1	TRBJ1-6	ASSLGAATGGVDSPLH
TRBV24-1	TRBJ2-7	ATMDGSYEQY
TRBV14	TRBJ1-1	ASSQAGTVGAF
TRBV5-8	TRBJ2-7	ASSLEVKLAEGLRRQY
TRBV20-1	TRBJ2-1	SARGPSSYNEQF
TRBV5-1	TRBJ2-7	ASSPGTDAEQY
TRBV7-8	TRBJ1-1	ASSLEGGRVRTEAF
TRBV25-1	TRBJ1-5	ASSESGVGPQH
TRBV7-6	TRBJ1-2	ASSMGQRYGYT
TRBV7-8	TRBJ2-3	ASSLRTGPSTDTQY
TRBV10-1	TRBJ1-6	ASSGPGAGSPLH